Listed below are T cell receptor beta chains from one sample, sequenced in a study of cytomegalovirus exposure and HLA in healthy donors. The table came from immunoSEQ multiplex PCR; TCRdb's copy has only in-frame clones and leaves some out. The table shows about 170,000 clones, with 73% occurring only once. Sequences were obtained from PBMCs. The receptors were gathered from a woman in her late teens or twenties in good health and CMV-seropositive. Both conserved end residues are part of each CDR3. Fields, in order: V gene, J gene, D gene, clone size, CDR3 protein, CDR3 DNA. D genes are given only for firm matches. Only some rows state a clone size, as once, few, many or a class for expanded clones.

v_gene: TRBV6-5
j_gene: TRBJ2-1
d_gene: .
abundance: .
CDR3aa: CASSSYTGVEQFF
CDR3nt: TGTGCCAGCAGTTCCTACACGGGTGTTGAGCAGTTCTTC

v_gene: TRBV29-1
j_gene: TRBJ2-2
d_gene: TRBD2
abundance: .
CDR3aa: CSHLAGVGGELFF
CDR3nt: TGCAGCCATTTAGCGGGGGTGGGCGGGGAGCTGTTTTTT

v_gene: TRBV27
j_gene: TRBJ2-2
d_gene: TRBD2
abundance: .
CDR3aa: CAIPGLAGDTGELFF
CDR3nt: TGTGCCATCCCGGGACTAGCGGGAGACACCGGGGAGCTGTTTTTT

v_gene: TRBV6-4
j_gene: TRBJ1-3
d_gene: .
abundance: .
CDR3aa: CASSDAGYSGNTIYF
CDR3nt: TGTGCCAGCAGTGATGCGGGATACTCTGGAAACACCATATATTTT

v_gene: TRBV5-4
j_gene: TRBJ2-2
d_gene: TRBD1
abundance: few
CDR3aa: CASSRDRGAAGELFF
CDR3nt: TGTGCCAGCAGCAGGGACAGGGGGGCCGCCGGGGAGCTGTTTTTT

v_gene: TRBV6-1
j_gene: TRBJ2-1
d_gene: TRBD2
abundance: few
CDR3aa: CASSELAGYPSNQFF
CDR3nt: TGTGCCAGCAGTGAACTAGCGGGGTACCCTTCGAATCAGTTCTTC

v_gene: TRBV29-1
j_gene: TRBJ1-2
d_gene: TRBD1
abundance: .
CDR3aa: CSTVRDSSCGYTF
CDR3nt: TGCAGCACGGTCCGGGACAGCTCATGTGGCTACACCTTC

v_gene: TRBV18
j_gene: TRBJ1-5
d_gene: TRBD1
abundance: .
CDR3aa: CASSPGTGNQPQHF
CDR3nt: TGTGCCAGCTCTCCCGGGACAGGGAATCAGCCCCAGCATTTT

v_gene: TRBV4-2
j_gene: TRBJ1-1
d_gene: .
abundance: few
CDR3aa: CASSQRDGDGTEAFF
CDR3nt: TGTGCCAGCAGCCAACGGGATGGGGATGGCACTGAAGCTTTCTTT

v_gene: TRBV13
j_gene: TRBJ2-5
d_gene: .
abundance: .
CDR3aa: CASSLKGGQYQETQYF
CDR3nt: TGTGCCAGCAGCCTAAAGGGCGGACAGTACCAAGAGACCCAGTACTTC

v_gene: TRBV11-3
j_gene: TRBJ2-5
d_gene: .
abundance: .
CDR3aa: CASSLGGAGTETQYF
CDR3nt: TGTGCCAGCAGCTTAGGTGGCGCGGGGACAGAGACCCAGTACTTC

v_gene: TRBV7-2
j_gene: TRBJ2-5
d_gene: TRBD2
abundance: .
CDR3aa: CASSPPGGSETQYF
CDR3nt: TGTGCCAGCAGCCCGCCGGGGGGTAGTGAGACCCAGTACTTC

v_gene: TRBV11-2
j_gene: TRBJ2-7
d_gene: TRBD1
abundance: .
CDR3aa: CASSYAGTGPYEQYF
CDR3nt: TGTGCCAGCAGCTATGCCGGGACAGGGCCCTACGAGCAGTACTTC

v_gene: TRBV7-6
j_gene: TRBJ1-5
d_gene: TRBD1
abundance: .
CDR3aa: CASSLDRGYNQPQHF
CDR3nt: TGTGCCAGCAGCTTAGACAGGGGGTACAATCAGCCCCAGCATTTT

v_gene: TRBV6-4
j_gene: TRBJ2-3
d_gene: .
abundance: .
CDR3aa: CASSESGATDTQYF
CDR3nt: TGTGCCAGCAGTGAATCTGGGGCCACAGATACGCAGTATTTT

v_gene: TRBV11-2
j_gene: TRBJ2-3
d_gene: TRBD2
abundance: .
CDR3aa: CASSFGGGWGTDTQYF
CDR3nt: TGTGCCAGCAGCTTTGGCGGGGGGTGGGGTACAGATACGCAGTATTTT

v_gene: TRBV11-3
j_gene: TRBJ2-3
d_gene: .
abundance: .
CDR3aa: CASSRGSDTQYF
CDR3nt: TGTGCCAGCAGCCGGGGGTCAGATACGCAGTATTTT

v_gene: TRBV5-1
j_gene: TRBJ2-3
d_gene: TRBD2
abundance: .
CDR3aa: CASTPAGQSTDTQYF
CDR3nt: TGCGCCAGCACCCCAGCGGGGCAGAGCACAGATACGCAGTATTTT

v_gene: TRBV7-2
j_gene: TRBJ1-1
d_gene: .
abundance: .
CDR3aa: CASSFDGGDTEAFF
CDR3nt: TGTGCCAGCAGCTTCGACGGGGGGGACACTGAAGCTTTCTTT

v_gene: TRBV27
j_gene: TRBJ2-3
d_gene: TRBD1
abundance: once
CDR3aa: CASSLNTGGLTDTQYF
CDR3nt: TGTGCCAGCAGTCTGAATACAGGGGGCCTGACAGATACGCAGTATTTT

v_gene: TRBV10-3
j_gene: TRBJ1-6
d_gene: .
abundance: .
CDR3aa: CAIQAGVTNSPLHF
CDR3nt: TGTGCCATTCAAGCCGGGGTTACGAATTCACCCCTCCACTTT

v_gene: TRBV6-5
j_gene: TRBJ1-5
d_gene: .
abundance: .
CDR3aa: CASSQRGVSNQPQHF
CDR3nt: TGTGCCAGCAGCCAAAGGGGTGTAAGCAATCAGCCCCAGCATTTT

v_gene: TRBV28
j_gene: TRBJ1-1
d_gene: .
abundance: .
CDR3aa: CASSFAGASVNTEAFF
CDR3nt: TGTGCCAGCAGTTTCGCGGGGGCGTCGGTGAACACTGAAGCTTTCTTT

v_gene: TRBV7-2
j_gene: TRBJ2-2
d_gene: .
abundance: .
CDR3aa: CASSPWAGVTGELFF
CDR3nt: TGTGCCAGCAGCCCCTGGGCAGGGGTCACCGGGGAGCTGTTTTTT

v_gene: TRBV14
j_gene: TRBJ1-1
d_gene: .
abundance: .
CDR3aa: CASNLGTSEAFF
CDR3nt: TGTGCCAGCAACTTAGGGACATCTGAAGCTTTCTTT

v_gene: TRBV4-3
j_gene: TRBJ2-7
d_gene: TRBD2
abundance: .
CDR3aa: CASSQRASGAYEQYF
CDR3nt: TGCGCCAGCAGCCAAAGGGCTAGCGGGGCCTACGAGCAGTACTTC

v_gene: TRBV7-2
j_gene: TRBJ1-5
d_gene: .
abundance: .
CDR3aa: CASSLDSNQPQHF
CDR3nt: TGTGCCAGCAGCTTAGACAGTAATCAGCCCCAGCATTTT

v_gene: TRBV10-1
j_gene: TRBJ2-5
d_gene: .
abundance: once
CDR3aa: CASIRPPRETQYF
CDR3nt: TGCGCCAGCATACGCCCCCCCCGGGAGACCCAGTACTTC

v_gene: TRBV9
j_gene: TRBJ2-1
d_gene: .
abundance: .
CDR3aa: CASSVEGKGEQFF
CDR3nt: TGTGCCAGCAGCGTGGAGGGAAAAGGAGAGCAGTTCTTC

v_gene: TRBV6-5
j_gene: TRBJ2-1
d_gene: TRBD2
abundance: .
CDR3aa: CASSYSRSGGRIEQFF
CDR3nt: TGTGCCAGCAGTTACTCGAGAAGCGGGGGTCGGATTGAGCAGTTCTTC

v_gene: TRBV6-6
j_gene: TRBJ2-2
d_gene: TRBD1
abundance: once
CDR3aa: CASSWGTENTGELFF
CDR3nt: TGTGCCAGCAGTTGGGGGACAGAGAACACCGGGGAGCTGTTTTTT

v_gene: TRBV7-8
j_gene: TRBJ2-7
d_gene: TRBD1
abundance: .
CDR3aa: CASSLVGQGYEQYF
CDR3nt: TGTGCCAGCAGCCTAGTGGGACAGGGATACGAGCAGTACTTC

v_gene: TRBV11-3
j_gene: TRBJ2-1
d_gene: TRBD1
abundance: once
CDR3aa: CASSEGQAVSYNEQFF
CDR3nt: TGTGCCAGCAGCGAAGGACAGGCGGTCTCCTACAATGAGCAGTTCTTC

v_gene: TRBV27
j_gene: TRBJ2-3
d_gene: .
abundance: .
CDR3aa: CASSLSRRGTDTQYF
CDR3nt: TGTGCCAGCAGTCTATCCAGACGGGGCACAGATACGCAGTATTTT

v_gene: TRBV30
j_gene: TRBJ2-2
d_gene: .
abundance: once
CDR3aa: CAWSEDYNTGELFF
CDR3nt: TGTGCCTGGAGTGAGGACTACAACACCGGGGAGCTGTTTTTT

v_gene: TRBV4-1
j_gene: TRBJ2-2
d_gene: TRBD2
abundance: .
CDR3aa: CASSVSGGDGTGELFF
CDR3nt: TGCGCCAGCAGCGTGAGCGGGGGGGATGGCACCGGGGAGCTGTTTTTT

v_gene: TRBV15
j_gene: TRBJ2-6
d_gene: TRBD2
abundance: .
CDR3aa: CATSNRGGSSGANVLTF
CDR3nt: TGTGCCACCAGCAATCGCGGGGGGAGCTCTGGGGCCAACGTCCTGACTTTC

v_gene: TRBV7-2
j_gene: TRBJ2-3
d_gene: .
abundance: .
CDR3aa: CASRAGRQGDTQYF
CDR3nt: TGTGCCAGCAGGGCCGGGCGTCAGGGCGATACGCAGTATTTT

v_gene: TRBV7-2
j_gene: TRBJ2-7
d_gene: .
abundance: .
CDR3aa: CASSLSGGGHEQYF
CDR3nt: TGTGCCAGCAGCTTAAGTGGGGGGGGCCACGAGCAGTACTTC